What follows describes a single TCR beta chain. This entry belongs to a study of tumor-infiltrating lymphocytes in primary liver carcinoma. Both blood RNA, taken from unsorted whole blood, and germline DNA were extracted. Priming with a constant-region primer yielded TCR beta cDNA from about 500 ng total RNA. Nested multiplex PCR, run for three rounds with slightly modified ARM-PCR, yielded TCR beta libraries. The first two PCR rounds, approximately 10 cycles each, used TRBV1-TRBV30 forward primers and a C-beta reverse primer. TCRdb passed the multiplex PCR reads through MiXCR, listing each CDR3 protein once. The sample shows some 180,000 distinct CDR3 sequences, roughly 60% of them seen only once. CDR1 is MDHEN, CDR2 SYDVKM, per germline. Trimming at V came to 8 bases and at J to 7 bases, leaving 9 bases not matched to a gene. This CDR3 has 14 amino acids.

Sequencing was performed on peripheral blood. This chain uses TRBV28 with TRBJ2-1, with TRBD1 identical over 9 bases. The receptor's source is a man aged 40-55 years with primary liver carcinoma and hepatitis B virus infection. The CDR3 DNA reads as TGTGCCAGCGCAACCGGGACAGGGTGGAATGAGCAGTTCTTC. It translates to CASATGTGWNEQFF.